The source of this T cell receptor (beta chain) is a study of shared clonotypes between healthy human individuals. On this clone: The antigen is unknown. Other nucleotide sequences in the sample specify the same CDR3.

Study outcomes and limitations: Clonotype sharing among donors was expected to depend on sequencing depth. Limited genetic and exposure-history diversity came from having few donors.

Under the authors' procedure: Filtering differed for immunoSEQ, which gave only junction sequences without quality scores. Generated by immunoSEQ multiplex PCR, the TCRdb table keeps only in-frame clones and is missing some. The V and J calls and clone size come from that table; D and trimming were worked out from the DNA. The sample yields approximately 500,000 clones, around 74% seen once. Donors, without exception, were Caucasian adults residing in Nashville, Tennessee. Looked up from germline, CDR1 is LNHDA and CDR2 is SQIVND (reference sequence). J was trimmed by 2 bases and V by 4 bases; bases with no gene match: 2. CDR3 size: 14 residues.

The receptor comes from a woman aged 40 to 49 in good health. Some clones in this sample may be carry-over from other donors' samples. The specimen was PBMCs. The chain joins TRBV19 to TRBJ1-5; 7 bases align to TRBD1. CDR3 in amino acids: CASSRTGGNQPQHF. In DNA, the CDR3 is TGTGCCAGTAGTAGAACAGGGGGCAATCAGCCCCAGCATTTT.